This entry concerns a single T cell receptor (beta chain). What it binds is unknown. Sequenced by immunoSEQ multiplex PCR; TCRdb stores in-frame clones only, minus some. This sample has some 16,000 clones; about 93% occur once, and the top ten carry approximately 0.7%. Trimming left V 2 bases short and J 1 base short, with 5 bases between. CDR3 length: 13 residues. CDR1 is SNHLY and CDR2 is FYNNEI in the germline V gene. The source of the sample is a study of circulating and synovial CD4+ cells in juvenile arthritis. Study-wide points: Compared with bulk blood, circulating pathogenic-like lymphocytes shared substantially more CDR3 sequences with synovial T cells.

Material for sequencing was CD4+ T cells from blood. The source is a human donor with juvenile idiopathic arthritis. The rearrangement uses TRBV2 and TRBJ2-5; D is unclear. The CDR3: CASSEPGQETQYF. The CDR3, as DNA: TGTGCCAGCAGTGAACCAGGCCAAGAGACCCAGTACTTC. The entire variable domain, with the rest obtained from reference TRBV2 and TRBJ2-5, is as follows: EPEVTQTPSHQVTQMGQEVILRCVPISNHLYFYWYRQILGQKVEFLVSFYNNEISEKSEIFDDQFSVERPDGSNFTLKIRSTKLEDSAMYFCASSEPGQETQYFGPGTRLLVL.